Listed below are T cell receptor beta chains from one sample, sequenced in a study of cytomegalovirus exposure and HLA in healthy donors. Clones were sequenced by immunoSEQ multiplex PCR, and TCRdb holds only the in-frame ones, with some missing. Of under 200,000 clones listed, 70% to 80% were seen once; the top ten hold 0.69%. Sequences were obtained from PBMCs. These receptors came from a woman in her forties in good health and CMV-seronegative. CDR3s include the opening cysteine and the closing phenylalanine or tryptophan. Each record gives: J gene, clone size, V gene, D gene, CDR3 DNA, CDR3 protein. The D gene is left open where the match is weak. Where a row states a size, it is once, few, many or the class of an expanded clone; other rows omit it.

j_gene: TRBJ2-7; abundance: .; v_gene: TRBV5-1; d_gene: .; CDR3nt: TGCGCCAGCAGCTTGGTAGGCGGCGAGCGGTACTTC; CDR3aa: CASSLVGGERYF
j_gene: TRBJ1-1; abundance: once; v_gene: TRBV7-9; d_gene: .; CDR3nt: TGTTCCAGCAGCTTAGGGCCAGGGGTCCCTGAAGCTTTCTTT; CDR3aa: CSSSLGPGVPEAFF
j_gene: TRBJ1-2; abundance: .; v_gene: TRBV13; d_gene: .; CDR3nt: TGTGCCAGCAGCTTGAAGGTCTCGGGGGGGTACGACTATGGCTACACCTTC; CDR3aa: CASSLKVSGGYDYGYTF
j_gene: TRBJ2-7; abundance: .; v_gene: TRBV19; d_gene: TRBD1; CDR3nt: TGTGCCAGTAGTAACTTGCGAGGGGACAGGGGTTACGAGCAGTACTTC; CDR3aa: CASSNLRGDRGYEQYF
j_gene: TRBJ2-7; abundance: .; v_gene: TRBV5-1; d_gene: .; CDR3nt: TGCGCCAGCAGCTTGGGTGTCGGTCGGGACGAGCAGTACTTC; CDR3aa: CASSLGVGRDEQYF
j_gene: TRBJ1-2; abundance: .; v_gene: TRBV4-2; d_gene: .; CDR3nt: TGTGCCAGCAGCCAAGATCGGCGGGATAGCTATGGCTACACCTTC; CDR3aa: CASSQDRRDSYGYTF
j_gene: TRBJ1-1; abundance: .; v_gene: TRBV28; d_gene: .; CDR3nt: TGTGCCAGCAGTTTCATGAACACTGAAGCTTTCTTT; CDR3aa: CASSFMNTEAFF
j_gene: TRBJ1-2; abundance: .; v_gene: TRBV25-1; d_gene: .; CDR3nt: TGTGCCAGCAGTGAATATAGCCAGGGCGATGGCTACACCTTC; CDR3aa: CASSEYSQGDGYTF
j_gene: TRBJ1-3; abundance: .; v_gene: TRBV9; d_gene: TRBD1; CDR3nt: TGTGCCAGCAGCGTAGCGGGACAGACCTCTGGAAACACCATATATTTT; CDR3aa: CASSVAGQTSGNTIYF
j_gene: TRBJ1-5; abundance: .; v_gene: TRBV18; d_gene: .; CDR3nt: TGTGCCAGCTCACCTGGAGGGAATCAGCCCCAGCATTTT; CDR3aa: CASSPGGNQPQHF
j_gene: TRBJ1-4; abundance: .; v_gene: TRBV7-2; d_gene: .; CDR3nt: TGTGCCAGCAGCCTTACTACGGGAGGTGAAAAACTGTTTTTT; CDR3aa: CASSLTTGGEKLFF
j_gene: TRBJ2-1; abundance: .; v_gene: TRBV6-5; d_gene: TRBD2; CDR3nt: TGTGCCACCTCCGCAATACTAGCGGAATACAATGAGCAGTTCTTC; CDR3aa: CATSAILAEYNEQFF
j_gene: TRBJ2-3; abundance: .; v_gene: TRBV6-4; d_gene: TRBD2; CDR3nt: TGTGCCAGCAGTGAAGCGGGGGGGTCAGATACGCAGTATTTT; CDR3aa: CASSEAGGSDTQYF
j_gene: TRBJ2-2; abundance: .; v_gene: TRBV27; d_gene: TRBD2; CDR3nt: TGTGCCAGCAGCCCACTAGCGGGTGTCACCGGGGAGCTGTTTTTT; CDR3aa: CASSPLAGVTGELFF
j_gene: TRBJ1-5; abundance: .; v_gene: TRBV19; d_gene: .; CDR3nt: TGTGCCAACAGTAATCAGCCCCAGCATTTT; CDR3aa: CANSNQPQHF
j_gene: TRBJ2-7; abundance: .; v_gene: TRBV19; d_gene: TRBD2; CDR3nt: TGTGCCAGTAGTGTTAGTGGACTAGCGGGAGGTTACTCCTACGAGCAGTACTTC; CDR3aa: CASSVSGLAGGYSYEQYF
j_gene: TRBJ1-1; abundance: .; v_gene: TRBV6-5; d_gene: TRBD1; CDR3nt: TGTGCCAGTCTTTCAGGGGGCACTGAAGCTTTCTTT; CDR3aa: CASLSGGTEAFF
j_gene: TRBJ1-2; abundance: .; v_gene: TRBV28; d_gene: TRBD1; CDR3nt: TGTGCCAGCAGTTGCTCCGGGACAGGGTGCTATGGCTACACCTTC; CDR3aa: CASSCSGTGCYGYTF
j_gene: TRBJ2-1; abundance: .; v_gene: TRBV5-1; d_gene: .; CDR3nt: TGCGCCAGCAGCTTGGCCCAGTTCTATGAGCAGTTCTTC; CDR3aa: CASSLAQFYEQFF
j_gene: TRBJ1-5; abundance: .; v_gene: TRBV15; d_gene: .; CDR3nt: TGTGCCACTCGGCGGGGGCAGAGCAATCAGCCCCAGCATTTT; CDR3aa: CATRRGQSNQPQHF
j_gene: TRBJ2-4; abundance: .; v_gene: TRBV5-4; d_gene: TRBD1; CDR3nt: TGTGCCAGCAGCCCCGGACAGGGAGAAAACATTCAGTACTTC; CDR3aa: CASSPGQGENIQYF
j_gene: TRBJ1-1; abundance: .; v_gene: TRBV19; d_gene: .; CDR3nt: TGTGCCAGTACCCGAGGACAGAACACTGAAGCTTTCTTT; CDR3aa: CASTRGQNTEAFF
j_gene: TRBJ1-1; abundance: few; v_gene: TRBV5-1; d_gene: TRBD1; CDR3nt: TGCGCCAGCAGCTCAAACCGGGACAGCCCTTTCTTCTTT; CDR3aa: CASSSNRDSPFFF
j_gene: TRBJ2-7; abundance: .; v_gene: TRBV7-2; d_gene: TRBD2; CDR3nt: TGTGCCAGCAGCTTCGGGACTAGCGGGAGGACAGGAGAGCAGTACTTC; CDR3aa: CASSFGTSGRTGEQYF
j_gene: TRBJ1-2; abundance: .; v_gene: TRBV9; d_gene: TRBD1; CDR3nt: TGTGCCAGCAGCCCTGGAGGAGGGGGCGCGGAAGGCTACACCTTC; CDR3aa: CASSPGGGGAEGYTF
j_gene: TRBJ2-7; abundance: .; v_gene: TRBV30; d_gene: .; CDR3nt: TGTGCCTGGAGTCCCCACAGGCACGAGCAGTACTTC; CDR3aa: CAWSPHRHEQYF